The rows below give T cell receptor beta chains drawn from one sample of a study of T cell repertoires in cytomegalovirus infection. TCRdb reanalysed the reads using MiXCR and keeps one entry per CDR3 protein. Of tens of thousands of distinct CDR3 sequences listed, approximately 3.6% are singletons. Sequenced sample: PBMCs. These receptors were taken from a human donor in good health (CMV status not recorded). Some clones in this sample may be carry-over from other donors' samples. CDR3s include the opening cysteine and the closing phenylalanine or tryptophan. D genes are given only for firm matches. Clone size is not always given. Where it is, it says once, few, many or a class for expanded clones.

TRBD2,TRBJ2-5,many,TRBV27,TGTGCCAGCGGACTAGACGGACGAAATCAAGAGACCCAGTACTTC,CASGLDGRNQETQYF
TRBD1,TRBJ1-2,NA,TRBV12-3/TRBV12-4,TGTGCCAGCAGTCCCGGACAGGGAGTGAAGGGCTACACCTTC,CASSPGQGVKGYTF
TRBD1,TRBJ1-4,many,TRBV6-5,TGTGCCAGCAGGGGGGGACAGATGGGGCGCCATGAAAAACTGTTTTTT,CASRGGQMGRHEKLFF
NA,TRBJ1-1,many,TRBV6-5,TGTGCCAGCAGTTACTCGCGTACAGGTTTGAACACTGAAGCTTTCTTT,CASSYSRTGLNTEAFF
TRBD1,TRBJ1-1,medium-sized,TRBV7-2,TGTGCCAGCAGGCAGGGGGGGGTTGGGTACACTGAAGCTTTCTTT,CASRQGGVGYTEAFF
NA,TRBJ2-3,many,TRBV2,TGTGCCAGCGAATGGACAGATACGCAGTATTTT,CASEWTDTQYF
NA,TRBJ2-5,many,TRBV7-9,TGTGCCAGCAGCTCTCCGGCCCCTCAGGGGGAGACCCAGTACTTC,CASSSPAPQGETQYF
NA,TRBJ2-3,many,TRBV7-2,TGTGCCAGCAGCTTAGACAAGCGGCCGGGAGACACGCAGTATTTT,CASSLDKRPGDTQYF
TRBD1,TRBJ2-7,many,TRBV6-1,TGTGCCAGCAGGGGTACGGGACAGGGTTCCTACGAGCAGTACTTC,CASRGTGQGSYEQYF
NA,TRBJ1-1,NA,TRBV6-2/TRBV6-3,TGTGCCAGCAGTTCGGGACAAGTCCAGGGCACTGAAGCTTTCTTT,CASSSGQVQGTEAFF
NA,TRBJ1-1,many,TRBV28,TGTGCCAGCAGTTTCGGACCAATGATGGCTTTCTTT,CASSFGPMMAFF
TRBD1,TRBJ1-4,many,TRBV7-6,TGTGCCAGCAGCCCGGGGACAGGGGGGCGCGTGGAACTGTTTTTT,CASSPGTGGRVELFF
NA,TRBJ2-1,many,TRBV12-3/TRBV12-4,TGTGCCAGCAGCCCCCTTGGCCCCAGCTCCTACAATGAGCAGTTCTTC,CASSPLGPSSYNEQFF
TRBD2,TRBJ2-3,many,TRBV7-3,TGTGCCAGCGGGACTAGCGGCACAGATACGCAGTATTTT,CASGTSGTDTQYF
TRBD2,TRBJ2-1,many,TRBV6-5,TGTGCCAGCAGTTACTCGGCACTAGCGGTATACAATGAGCAGTTCTTC,CASSYSALAVYNEQFF
TRBD1,TRBJ2-7,many,TRBV10-3,TGTGCCATCAGAAGGGACAGGGACTACGAGCAGTACTTC,CAIRRDRDYEQYF
NA,TRBJ2-7,many,TRBV7-2,TGTGCCAGCAGCCCCTCTCCCTACGAGCAGTACTTC,CASSPSPYEQYF
TRBD1,TRBJ2-2,many,TRBV19,TGTGCCAGTAGCGGATCCGGGACAGGGGCCGGGGAGCTGTTTTTT,CASSGSGTGAGELFF
NA,TRBJ1-5,NA,TRBV28,TGTGCCAGCAGAATCCCGGGCCAAAAAGTGCTCCAGCATTTT,CASRIPGQKVLQHF
NA,TRBJ2-1,many,TRBV7-4,TGTGCCAGCAGCTTTCCCCTCGACTCGAATGAGCAGTTCTTC,CASSFPLDSNEQFF
NA,TRBJ2-3,many,TRBV12-3/TRBV12-4,TGTGCCAGCAGTTTTAGGCAGAACACAGATACGCAGTATTTT,CASSFRQNTDTQYF
NA,TRBJ1-2,many,TRBV28,TGTGCCAGCCGCTTGGAGGACAAAAACGGCGGCTACACCTTC,CASRLEDKNGGYTF